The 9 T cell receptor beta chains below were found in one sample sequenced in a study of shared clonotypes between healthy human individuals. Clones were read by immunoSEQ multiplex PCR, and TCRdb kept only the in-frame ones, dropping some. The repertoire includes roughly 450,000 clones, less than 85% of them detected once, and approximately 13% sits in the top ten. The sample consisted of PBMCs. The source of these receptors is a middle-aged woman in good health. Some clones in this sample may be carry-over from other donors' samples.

The CDR3 spells CASSVAGTASGNEQFF. The CDR3 coding sequence is TGTGCCAGCAGCGTAGCCGGGACCGCATCGGGCAATGAGCAGTTCTTC. This rearrangement joins TRBV9 to TRBJ2-1; D possibly uses TRBD1 or TRBD2 (5 bases each). The germline V gene has CDR1 SGDLS and CDR2 YYNGEE. Trimming cost V 0 bases and J 6 bases, with 16 bases left between them. CDR3 length: 16 amino acids. Variable domain in full (rest from reference TRBV9 and TRBJ2-1): DSGVTQTPKHLITATGQRVTLRCSPRSGDLSVYWYQQSLDQGLQFLIQYYNGEERAKGNILERFSAQQFPDLHSELNLSSLELGDSALYFCASSVAGTASGNEQFFGPGTRLTVL.

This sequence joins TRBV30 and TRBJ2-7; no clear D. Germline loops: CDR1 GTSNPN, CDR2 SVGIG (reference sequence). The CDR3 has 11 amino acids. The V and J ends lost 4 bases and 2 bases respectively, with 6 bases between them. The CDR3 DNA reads TGTGCCTGGATTAGGGCCTACGAGCAGTACTTC. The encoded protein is CAWIRAYEQYF.

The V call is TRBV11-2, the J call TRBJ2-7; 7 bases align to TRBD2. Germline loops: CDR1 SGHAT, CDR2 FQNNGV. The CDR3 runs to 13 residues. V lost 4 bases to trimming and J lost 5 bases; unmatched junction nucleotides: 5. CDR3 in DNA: TGTGCCAGCAGCTCTCGACTAGCCCACGAGCAGTACTTC. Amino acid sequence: CASSSRLAHEQYF.

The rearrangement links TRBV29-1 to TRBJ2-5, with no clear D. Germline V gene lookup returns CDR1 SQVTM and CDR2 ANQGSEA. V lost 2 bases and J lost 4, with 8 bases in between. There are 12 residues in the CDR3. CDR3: CSVEPLGETQYF. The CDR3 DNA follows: TGCAGCGTTGAACCCCTAGGAGAGACCCAGTACTTC.

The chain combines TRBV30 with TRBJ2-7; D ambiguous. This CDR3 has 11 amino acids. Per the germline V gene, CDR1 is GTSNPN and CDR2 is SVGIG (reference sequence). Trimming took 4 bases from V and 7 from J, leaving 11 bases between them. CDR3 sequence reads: CAWTTLGEQYF. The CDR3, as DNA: TGTGCCTGGACCACGCTCGGGGAGCAGTACTTC.

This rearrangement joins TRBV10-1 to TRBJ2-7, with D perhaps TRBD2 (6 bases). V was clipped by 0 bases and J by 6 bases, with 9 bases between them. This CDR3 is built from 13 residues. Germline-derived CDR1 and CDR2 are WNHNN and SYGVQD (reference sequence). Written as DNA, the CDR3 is TGCGCCAGCAGTGAGTCGGGCGGGGCCGAGCAGTACTTC. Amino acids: CASSESGGAEQYF.

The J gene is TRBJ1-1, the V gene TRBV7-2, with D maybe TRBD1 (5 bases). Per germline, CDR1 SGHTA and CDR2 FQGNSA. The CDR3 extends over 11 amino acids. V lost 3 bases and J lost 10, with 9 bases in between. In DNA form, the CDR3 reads TGTGCCAGCAGCTTGGGACCGAGAGCTTTCTTT. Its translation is CASSLGPRAFF.

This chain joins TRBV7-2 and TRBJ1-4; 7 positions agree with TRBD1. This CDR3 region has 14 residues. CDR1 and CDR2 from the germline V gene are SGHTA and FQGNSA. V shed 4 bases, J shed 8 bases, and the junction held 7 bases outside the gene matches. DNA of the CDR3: TGTGCCAGCAGCTACCGGGACAGAAGGGAAAAACTGTTTTTT. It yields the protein CASSYRDRREKLFF.

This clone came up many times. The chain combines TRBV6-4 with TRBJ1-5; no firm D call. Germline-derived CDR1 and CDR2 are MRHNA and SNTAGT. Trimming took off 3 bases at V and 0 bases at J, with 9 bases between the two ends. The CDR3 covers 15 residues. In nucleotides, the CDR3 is TGTGCCAGCAGTGATTCTGGAGATAGCAATCAGCCCCAGCATTTT. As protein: CASSDSGDSNQPQHF.